The clone carrying this T cell receptor (beta chain) is labeled as medium-sized. What it binds is unknown. Sequenced by immunoSEQ multiplex PCR; TCRdb stores in-frame clones only, minus some. The data show about 39,000 clones, approximately 70% seen once. There are 13 residues in the CDR3. Trimming took off 8 bases at V and 5 bases at J, with 16 bases between the two ends. Germline V gives CDR1 MNHEY, CDR2 SMNVEV (reference sequence). The data were taken from a study of PD-1 blockade in classical Hodgkin lymphoma. There was relapse after autologous stem cell transplantation in every patient, and there was variation in brentuximab vedotin exposure. Study observations and caveats: Complete responders' diversity at baseline resembled that of newly diagnosed patients. There was a significant rise in CD4+ TCR diversity by C4D1, with no such rise for CD8+. Compared with healthy donors, newly diagnosed patients reportedly showed lower baseline TCR diversity.

The chain carries TRBV27 and TRBJ2-7; D might be TRBD2 (5 bases). Material: peripheral blood mononuclear cells (PBMCs), obtained before the second cycle of nivolumab. This receptor was identified in a human donor with classical Hodgkin lymphoma. The CDR3 protein is CASSPGSAHEQYF. CDR3 DNA: TGTGCCAGCTCCCCGGGAAGTGCTCACGAGCAGTACTTC.